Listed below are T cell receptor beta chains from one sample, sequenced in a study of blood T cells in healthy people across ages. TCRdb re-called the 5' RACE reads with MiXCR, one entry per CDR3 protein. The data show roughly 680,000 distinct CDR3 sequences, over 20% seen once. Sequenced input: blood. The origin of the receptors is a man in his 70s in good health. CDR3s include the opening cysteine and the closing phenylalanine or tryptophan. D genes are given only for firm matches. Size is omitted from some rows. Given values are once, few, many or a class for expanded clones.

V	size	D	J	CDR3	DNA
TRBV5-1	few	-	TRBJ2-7	CAGTYSGGTYEQYF	TGCGCCGGCACCTACTCTGGCGGAACCTACGAGCAGTACTTC
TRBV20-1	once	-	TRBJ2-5	CSARWGEETQYF	TGCAGTGCTCGTTGGGGGGAGGAGACCCAGTACTTC
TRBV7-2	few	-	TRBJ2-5	CASSLEAWGAREQTQYF	TGTGCCAGCAGCTTAGAAGCGTGGGGGGCTAGAGAGCAGACCCAGTACTTC
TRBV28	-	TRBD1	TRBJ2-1	CASRPLGQGFDNEQFF	TGTGCCAGCAGACCCTTGGGACAGGGGTTCGACAATGAGCAGTTCTTC
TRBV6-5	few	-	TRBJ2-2	CASSFGWGGELFF	TGTGCCAGCAGTTTTGGGTGGGGCGGGGAGCTGTTTTTT
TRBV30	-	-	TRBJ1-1	CASGRGMNTEAFF	TGTGCCTCGGGACGGGGAATGAACACTGAAGCTTTCTTT
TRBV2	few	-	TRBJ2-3	CASSPIPGTAVPDTQYF	TGTGCCAGCAGTCCAATTCCCGGGACGGCAGTCCCAGATACGCAGTATTTT
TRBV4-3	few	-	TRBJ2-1	CASSQGGGRVGDEQFF	TGCGCCAGCAGCCAAGGGGGGGGCAGGGTCGGTGATGAGCAGTTCTTC
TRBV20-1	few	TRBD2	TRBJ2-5	CSASKIAGGTQETQYF	TGCAGTGCTAGTAAGATAGCGGGAGGTACACAAGAGACCCAGTACTTC
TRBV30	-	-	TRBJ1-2	CAWSTVGQDDYGYTF	TGTGCCTGGAGTACAGTAGGGCAGGATGATTATGGCTACACCTTC
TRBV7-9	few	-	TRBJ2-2	CASTLGGQNTGELFF	TGTGCCAGCACCTTAGGGGGGCAGAACACCGGGGAGCTGTTTTTT
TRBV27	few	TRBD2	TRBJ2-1	CASSLRLAGGTYNEQFF	TGTGCCAGCAGTTTACGGCTAGCGGGAGGGACCTACAATGAGCAGTTCTTC
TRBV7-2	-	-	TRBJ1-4	CASSWGPNEKLFF	TGTGCCAGCAGCTGGGGTCCCAATGAAAAACTGTTTTTT
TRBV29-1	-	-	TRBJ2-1	CSVGQVEQFF	TGCAGCGTTGGCCAGGTGGAGCAGTTCTTC
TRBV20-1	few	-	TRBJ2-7	CSARLDSNPYEQYF	TGCAGTGCTAGACTAGACTCAAATCCCTACGAGCAGTACTTC
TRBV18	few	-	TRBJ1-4	CASSPPSLQNNEKLFF	TGTGCCAGCTCACCACCGTCCTTACAGAACAATGAAAAACTGTTTTTT
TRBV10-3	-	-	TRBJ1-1	CAINQAFDAEAFF	TGTGCCATCAATCAGGCTTTTGACGCTGAAGCTTTCTTT
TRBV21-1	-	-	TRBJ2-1	CASTPDCGRPYNEQFF	TGTGCCAGCACCCCAGACTGCGGGAGACCCTACAATGAGCAGTTCTTC
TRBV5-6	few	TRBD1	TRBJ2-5	CASSPRMKRGQGLETQYF	TGTGCCAGCAGCCCAAGAATGAAAAGAGGACAGGGATTAGAGACCCAGTACTTC
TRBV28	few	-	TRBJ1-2	CASSLFGIGYGYTF	TGTGCCAGCAGTTTATTCGGGATCGGCTATGGCTACACCTTC
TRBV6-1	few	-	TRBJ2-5	CASSPLAGRTQETQYF	TGTGCCAGCAGCCCCCTAGCTGGGCGGACCCAAGAGACCCAGTACTTC
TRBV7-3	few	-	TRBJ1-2	CASSPHGGGDYGYTF	TGTGCCAGCAGCCCCCACGGGGGTGGGGACTATGGCTACACCTTC
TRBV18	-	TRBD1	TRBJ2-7	CATGGGTGAQYF	TGTGCCACAGGGGGCGGGACAGGCGCGCAGTACTTC
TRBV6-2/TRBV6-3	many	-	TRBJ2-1	CASRRAYNEQFF	TGTGCCAGCAGACGGGCCTACAATGAGCAGTTCTTC
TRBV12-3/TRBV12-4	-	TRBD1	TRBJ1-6	CASSWRQGNNSPLHF	TGTGCCAGCAGTTGGCGACAGGGGAATAATTCACCCCTCCACTTT
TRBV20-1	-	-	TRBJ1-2	CSARDLDYGYTF	TGCAGTGCTAGAGATCTGGATTATGGCTACACCTTC
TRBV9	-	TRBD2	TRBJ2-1	CASSEGLATYNEQFF	TGTGCCAGCAGCGAAGGACTAGCGACCTACAACGAGCAGTTCTTC
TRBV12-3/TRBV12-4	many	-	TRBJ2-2	CASSWTGNTGELFF	TGTGCCAGCAGTTGGACGGGAAACACCGGGGAGCTGTTTTTT
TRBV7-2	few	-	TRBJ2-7	CASSQQALGAYEQYF	TGTGCCAGCAGTCAACAGGCCCTGGGGGCCTACGAGCAGTACTTC
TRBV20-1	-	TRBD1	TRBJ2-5	CSARDDRGETQYF	TGCAGTGCTAGAGATGACAGGGGTGAGACCCAGTACTTC
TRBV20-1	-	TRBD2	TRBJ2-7	CSARSSGRAYEQYF	TGCAGTGCTAGAAGTAGCGGGAGGGCCTACGAGCAGTACTTC
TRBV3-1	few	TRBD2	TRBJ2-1	CASSQGGSGTHNEQFF	TGTGCCAGCAGCCAAGGTGGTAGCGGGACTCACAATGAGCAGTTCTTC
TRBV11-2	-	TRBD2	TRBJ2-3	CASTKWREATDTQYF	TGTGCCAGCACCAAGTGGCGGGAGGCTACAGATACGCAGTATTTT
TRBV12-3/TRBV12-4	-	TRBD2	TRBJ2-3	CASSWFSGGKRSSTDTQYF	TGTGCCAGCAGTTGGTTTAGCGGGGGGAAAAGATCTAGCACAGATACGCAGTATTTT
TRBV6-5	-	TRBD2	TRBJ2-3	CASSQLAPRTDTQYF	TGTGCCAGCAGCCAACTAGCGCCCCGCACAGATACGCAGTATTTT
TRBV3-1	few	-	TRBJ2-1	CASGQDGRNEQFF	TGTGCCAGCGGCCAAGACGGCCGAAATGAGCAGTTCTTC